One sample yielded the 24 T cell receptor beta chains listed below, sequenced in a study of beta chain features in type 1 diabetes. Expressed TCRB transcripts were sequenced after all isolated RNA was converted to cDNA. Sequenced by immunoSEQ multiplex PCR; TCRdb stores in-frame clones only, minus some. This sample has over 350,000 clones, with over 13% found just once. Source material: naive CD4+ T cells from blood. The receptors stem from a woman younger than 35 in good health.

The sample holds a few counts of this clone. The chain combines TRBV7-2 with TRBJ2-1; D possibly corresponds to TRBD2 (5 bases). Looked up from germline, CDR1 is SGHTA and CDR2 is FQGNSA. V lost 2 bases, J lost 3 bases, and 5 bases lay in between. The CDR3 has 13 residues. Here the CDR3 reads CASSLSGYNEQFF. The CDR3 nucleotides are TGTGCCAGCAGCTTAAGCGGCTACAATGAGCAGTTCTTC.

The chain links TRBV7-2 to TRBJ1-4; no definite D call. The germline gives CDR1 SGHTA, CDR2 FQGNSA. This CDR3 is built from 15 residues. The V end lost 1 base, the J end lost 0 bases, and 6 bases lay between the germline ends. The CDR3 DNA follows: TGTGCCAGCAGCTTAGGGCAGACAACTAATGAAAAACTGTTTTTT. This gives the protein CASSLGQTTNEKLFF. The full variable domain, its missing parts supplied by reference TRBV7-2 and TRBJ1-4, is GAGVSQSPSNKVTEKGKDVELRCDPISGHTALYWYRQSLGQGLEFLIYFQGNSAPDKSGLPSDRFSAERTGGSVSTLTIQRTQQEDSAVYLCASSLGQTTNEKLFFGSGTQLSVL.

The chain links TRBV6-5 to TRBJ2-1, with 8 bases aligning to TRBD2. CDR1 and CDR2 (germline): MNHEY, SVGAGI. The CDR3 is 13 amino acids. The V and J ends lost 7 bases and 7 bases, in that order; junction bases with no gene match: 6. The CDR3 sequence: CASKRENRNEQFF. As DNA, the CDR3 is TGTGCCAGCAAGCGGGAGAATAGGAATGAGCAGTTCTTC.

The chain employs TRBV5-4 and TRBJ1-2; 9 bases map to TRBD1. Germline assignment: CDR1 SGHNT and CDR2 YYREEE (reference sequence). The CDR3 extends over 15 amino acids. The trim removed 3 bases at V and 3 bases at J, leaving 6 bases unmatched. The DNA of the CDR3 is TGTGCCAGCAGCTACCGAACAGGGGGCGACTATGGCTACACCTTC. It translates to CASSYRTGGDYGYTF. The complete variable domain, with remaining parts taken from reference TRBV5-4 and TRBJ1-2, reads ETGVTQSPTHLIKTRGQQVTLRCSSQSGHNTVSWYQQALGQGPQFIFQYYREEENGRGNFPPRFSGLQFPNYSSELNVNALELDDSALYLCASSYRTGGDYGYTFGSGTRLTVV.

This clone has only a few counts. The J gene is TRBJ2-5, the V gene TRBV7-2; 8 bases fit TRBD1. There are 13 residues in the CDR3. CDR1 is SGHTA, CDR2 FQGNSA, per germline. V was clipped by 3 bases and J by 4 bases; unmatched bases: 1. The CDR3: CASSFDRGETQYF. DNA of the CDR3: TGTGCCAGCAGCTTTGACAGGGGAGAGACCCAGTACTTC.

The table lists this clone with a few counts. The chain links TRBV27 to TRBJ1-2; D not resolved. The CDR3 has 14 amino acids. With 4 bases removed from V and 13 bases from J, the gap between germline ends came to 22 bases. Germline CDR1 is MNHEY and CDR2 is SMNVEV (reference sequence). The CDR3: CASSSLGRRLWPTF. The CDR3 DNA follows: TGTGCCAGCAGTTCCCTTGGGAGGAGGCTATGGCCCACCTTC.

This clone turned up a few times. The chain recombines TRBV28 with TRBJ2-1; perhaps TRBD2 as D (5 bases). The CDR3 totals 14 residues. The V end lost 3 bases, the J end lost 4 bases, and 10 bases lay between the germline ends. Germline V gives CDR1 MDHEN, CDR2 SYDVKM. For the CDR3, the DNA is TGTGCCAGCAGTTTGCACGGGGAATACAATGAGCAGTTCTTC. It specifies CASSLHGEYNEQFF.

This clone showed up just a few times. The rearrangement uses TRBV11-1 and TRBJ2-7, with D possibly being TRBD2 (6 bases). Germline V gives CDR1 SGHAT, CDR2 FQDESV (reference sequence). V lost 1 base, J lost 6 bases, and 10 bases lay in between. The CDR3 sequence is 13 residues long. The DNA of the CDR3 is TGTGCCAGCAGCTTAGTACGGGGGTCCGAGCAGTACTTC. Translation: CASSLVRGSEQYF.

In its sample, this clone was seen a few times. The rearrangement joins TRBV5-1 to TRBJ2-5, with D possibly being TRBD1 (7 bases). CDR1 is SGHRS, CDR2 YFSETQ, per germline. This CDR3 is built from 14 residues. V gave up 3 bases and J gave up 9 bases, with 18 bases separating them. The CDR3 region has the DNA TGCGCCAGCAGCTCACGGGGGACAGCCTCGGCCCAGTACTTC. Translated: CASSSRGTASAQYF.

This sequence joins TRBV28 and TRBJ2-1; 10 positions match TRBD2. CDR3 length: 12 residues. Germline CDR1 and CDR2: MDHEN and SYDVKM. Losses at the gene ends were 10 bases for V and 5 bases for J; bases not matched to a gene: 2. CDR3 bases: TGTGCCAATAGCGGGAGGAACAATGAGCAGTTCTTC. It translates to CANSGRNNEQFF.

The genes are TRBV11-2 and TRBJ2-7; 8 bases are a match to TRBD1. The V and J ends lost 0 bases and 3 bases, in that order; junction bases with no gene match: 4. The CDR3 loop spans 15 amino acids. The V gene's germline CDR1 is SGHAT and CDR2 FQNNGV. The CDR3 nucleotides read TGTGCCAGCAGCTTAGAGGGGACAGGCAACTACGAGCAGTACTTC. It specifies CASSLEGTGNYEQYF. Filled out from reference TRBV11-2 and TRBJ2-7, the complete variable domain reads EAGVAQSPRYKIIEKRQSVAFWCNPISGHATLYWYQQILGQGPKLLIQFQNNGVVDDSQLPKDRFSAERLKGVDSTLKIQPAKLEDSAVYLCASSLEGTGNYEQYFGPGTRLTVT.

The table lists this clone with a few counts. The V call is TRBV6-6, the J call TRBJ2-2; 7 positions match TRBD1. The CDR3 spans 14 residues. From germline, CDR1 is MNHNY and CDR2 SVGAGI (reference sequence). J lost 0 bases, V lost 8 bases, and 3 bases had no gene match. CDR3 DNA: TGTGCCAGCTTGGGACAGACGAACACCGGGGAGCTGTTTTTT. Translation gives CASLGQTNTGELFF.

The V gene is TRBV10-3, the J gene TRBJ2-1; 9 bases match TRBD2. CDR1 is ENHRY and CDR2 is SYGVKD in the germline V gene. The J segment lost 4 bases and the V segment lost 3 bases, leaving 4 bases of the junction unmatched. This CDR3 is 15 amino acids long. The CDR3 reads CAISDVSGGYNEQFF. DNA of the CDR3: TGTGCCATCAGTGACGTTAGCGGGGGATACAATGAGCAGTTCTTC.

This rearrangement joins TRBV28 to TRBJ2-7, with 10 bases fitting TRBD2. Looked up from germline, CDR1 is MDHEN and CDR2 is SYDVKM. V gave up 7 bases and J gave up 4 bases; unmatched junction bases: 7. CDR3 length: 14 residues. Here the CDR3 DNA reads TGTGCCAGCACACCTAGCGGGGGCCTATACGAGCAGTACTTC. Translated, it gives CASTPSGGLYEQYF.

In regard to this clone: Additional DNA sequences in this sample encode the identical CDR3. The chain recombines TRBV5-1 with TRBJ1-5; the D is unclear. CDR1 is SGHRS, CDR2 YFSETQ, per germline. V was shortened by 0 bases and J by 4 bases, with 8 bases between the two germline ends. CDR3 length: 14 residues. The CDR3 region is CASSLDGGNQPQHF. CDR3 nucleotides: TGCGCCAGCAGCTTGGACGGAGGGAATCAGCCCCAGCATTTT. Combining the CDR3 with reference TRBV5-1 and TRBJ1-5 gives the whole variable domain KAGVTQTPRYLIKTRGQQVTLSCSPISGHRSVSWYQQTPGQGLQFLFEYFSETQRNKGNFPGRFSGRQFSNSRSEMNVSTLELGDSALYLCASSLDGGNQPQHFGDGTRLSIL.

This clone was seen only a few times. V is TRBV5-1 and J is TRBJ2-7, with D hard to call. The CDR3 length is 15 residues. Trimming shortened V by 0 bases and J by 0 bases, and 10 bases separated the two germline ends. Germline lookup yields CDR1 SGHRS and CDR2 YFSETQ. The CDR3 loop is CASSLAVRSSYEQYF. CDR3 DNA sequence: TGCGCCAGCAGCTTGGCCGTTCGTAGCTCCTACGAGCAGTACTTC.

This clone was counted a few times. The chain combines TRBV28 with TRBJ1-1, with D hard to call. Germline values: CDR1 MDHEN, CDR2 SYDVKM. The CDR3 extends over 12 amino acids. Trimming took 3 bases from V and 3 from J, leaving 5 bases between them. The CDR3 reads CASSFEYTEAFF. CDR3 coding DNA: TGTGCCAGCAGTTTTGAGTACACTGAAGCTTTCTTT.

In this sample, this clone turned up a few times. The CDR3 sequence: CASSMDRQDNEQFF. CDR3 nucleotides: TGTGCCAGTAGTATGGACAGACAAGACAATGAGCAGTTCTTC. V usage is TRBV19 and J usage is TRBJ2-1; D may be TRBD1 (6 bases). The CDR3 runs to 14 residues. CDR1 is LNHDA, CDR2 SQIVND, per germline (reference sequence). V lost 3 bases and J 5 bases, leaving 11 bases between the germline ends.

CDR3 residues: CASGQGAVFNTEAFF. The CDR3 region has the DNA TGTGCCAGTGGACAGGGGGCTGTTTTTAACACTGAAGCTTTCTTT. The chain combines TRBV19 with TRBJ1-1, with 11 bases identical to TRBD1. V lost 8 bases to trimming and J lost 2 bases; unmatched junction nucleotides: 7. Germline CDR1 reads LNHDA; CDR2 reads SQIVND (reference sequence). CDR3 length: 15 amino acids.

This clone has a handful of counts. The chain is built from TRBV18 and TRBJ2-7, with TRBD2 matching 12 bases. Trimming cost V 6 bases and J 6 bases; bases outside gene matches: 9. There are 15 residues in the CDR3. The germline V gene encodes CDR1 KGHSH and CDR2 LQKENI. For the CDR3, the DNA is TGTGCCAGCTCGCCGACGACTAGCGGGAGTTCCGAGCAGTACTTC. It codes for CASSPTTSGSSEQYF.

The chain is built from TRBV28 and TRBJ1-2; D might be TRBD1 (6 bases). This CDR3 contains 14 residues. CDR1 is MDHEN, CDR2 SYDVKM, per germline. V was shortened by 2 bases and J by 4 bases, with 11 bases between the two germline ends. The DNA for the CDR3 is TGTGCCAGCAGTTTACTTGGGACACCCTATGGCTACACCTTC. It specifies CASSLLGTPYGYTF.

This chain connects TRBV6-5 to TRBJ2-7; D may be TRBD1 (6 bases). The CDR3 has 14 amino acids. With 4 bases removed from V and 4 bases from J, the gap between germline ends came to 14 bases. CDR1 and CDR2 from the germline V gene are MNHEY and SVGAGI. The CDR3, as DNA: TGTGCCAGCAGTTCGCGACAGGACCTGTACGAGCAGTACTTC. This gives the protein CASSSRQDLYEQYF.

This clone was detected only a few times. The chain couples TRBV5-4 to TRBJ2-7, with 9 bases that match TRBD2. Trimming cost V 0 bases and J 0 bases; bases outside gene matches: 7. In germline, CDR1 is SGHNT, CDR2 YYREEE (reference sequence). The CDR3 sequence is 17 residues long. DNA of the CDR3: TGTGCCAGCAGCTTGGTGGTTCGAGCGGGAGGCTCCTACGAGCAGTACTTC. The encoded protein is CASSLVVRAGGSYEQYF.

The chain carries TRBV28 and TRBJ2-1, with D perhaps matching TRBD1 (6 bases). This CDR3 spans 14 amino acids. V gave up 7 bases and J gave up 7 bases, with 17 bases separating them. Germline V gene data show CDR1 as MDHEN and CDR2 as SYDVKM. The CDR3 protein is CASKGVLLRNEQFF. CDR3 bases: TGTGCCAGCAAGGGGGTCTTACTCCGGAATGAGCAGTTCTTC.